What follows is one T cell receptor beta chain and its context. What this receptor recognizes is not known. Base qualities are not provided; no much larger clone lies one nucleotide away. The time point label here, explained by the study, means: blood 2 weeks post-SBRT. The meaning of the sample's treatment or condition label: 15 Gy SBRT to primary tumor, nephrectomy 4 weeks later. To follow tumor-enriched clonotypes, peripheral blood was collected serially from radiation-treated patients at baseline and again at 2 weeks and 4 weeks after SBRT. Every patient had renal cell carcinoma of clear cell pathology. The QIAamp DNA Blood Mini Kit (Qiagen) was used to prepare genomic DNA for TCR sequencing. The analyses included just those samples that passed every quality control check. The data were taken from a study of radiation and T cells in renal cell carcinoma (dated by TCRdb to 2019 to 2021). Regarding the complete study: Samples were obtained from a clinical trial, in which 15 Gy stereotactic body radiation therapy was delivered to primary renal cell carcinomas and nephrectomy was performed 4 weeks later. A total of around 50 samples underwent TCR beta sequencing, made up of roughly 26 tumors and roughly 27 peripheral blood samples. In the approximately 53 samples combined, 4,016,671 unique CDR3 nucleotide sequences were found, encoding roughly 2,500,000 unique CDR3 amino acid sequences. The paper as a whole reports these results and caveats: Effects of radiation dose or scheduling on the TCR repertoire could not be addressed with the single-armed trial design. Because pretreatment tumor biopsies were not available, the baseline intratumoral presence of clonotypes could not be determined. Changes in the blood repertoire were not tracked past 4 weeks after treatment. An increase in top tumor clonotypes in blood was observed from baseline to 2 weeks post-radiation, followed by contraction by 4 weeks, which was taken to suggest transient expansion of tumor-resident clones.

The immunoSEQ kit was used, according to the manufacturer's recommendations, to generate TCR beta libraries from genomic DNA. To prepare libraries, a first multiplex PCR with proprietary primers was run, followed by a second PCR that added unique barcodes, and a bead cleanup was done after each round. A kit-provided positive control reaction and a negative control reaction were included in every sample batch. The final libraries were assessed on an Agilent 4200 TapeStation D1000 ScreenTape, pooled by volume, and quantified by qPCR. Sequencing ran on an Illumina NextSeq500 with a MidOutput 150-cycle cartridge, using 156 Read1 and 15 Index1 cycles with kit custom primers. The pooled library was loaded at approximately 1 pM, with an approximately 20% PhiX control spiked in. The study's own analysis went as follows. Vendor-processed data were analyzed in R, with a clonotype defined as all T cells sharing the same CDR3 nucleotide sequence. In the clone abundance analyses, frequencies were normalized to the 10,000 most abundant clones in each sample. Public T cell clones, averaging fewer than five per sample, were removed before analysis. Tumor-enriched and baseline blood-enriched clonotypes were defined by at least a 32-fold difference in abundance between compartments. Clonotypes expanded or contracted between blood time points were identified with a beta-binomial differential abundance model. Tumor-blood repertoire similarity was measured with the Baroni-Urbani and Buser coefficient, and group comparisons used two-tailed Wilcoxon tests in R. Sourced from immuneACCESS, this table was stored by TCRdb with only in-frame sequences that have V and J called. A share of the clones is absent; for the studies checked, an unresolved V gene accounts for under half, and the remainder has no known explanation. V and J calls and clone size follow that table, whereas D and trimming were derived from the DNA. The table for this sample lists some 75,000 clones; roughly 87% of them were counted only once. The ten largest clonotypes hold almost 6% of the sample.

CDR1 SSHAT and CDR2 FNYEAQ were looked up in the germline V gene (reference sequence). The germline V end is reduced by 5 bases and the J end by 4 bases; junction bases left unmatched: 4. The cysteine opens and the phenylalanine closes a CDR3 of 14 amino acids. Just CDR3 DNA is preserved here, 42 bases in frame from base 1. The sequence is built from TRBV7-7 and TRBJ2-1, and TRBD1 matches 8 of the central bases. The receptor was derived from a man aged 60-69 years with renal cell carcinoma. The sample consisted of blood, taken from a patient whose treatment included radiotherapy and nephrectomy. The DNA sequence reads TGTGCCAGCAGCCCGGACAGGGCATACAATGAGCAGTTCTTC. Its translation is CASSPDRAYNEQFF.